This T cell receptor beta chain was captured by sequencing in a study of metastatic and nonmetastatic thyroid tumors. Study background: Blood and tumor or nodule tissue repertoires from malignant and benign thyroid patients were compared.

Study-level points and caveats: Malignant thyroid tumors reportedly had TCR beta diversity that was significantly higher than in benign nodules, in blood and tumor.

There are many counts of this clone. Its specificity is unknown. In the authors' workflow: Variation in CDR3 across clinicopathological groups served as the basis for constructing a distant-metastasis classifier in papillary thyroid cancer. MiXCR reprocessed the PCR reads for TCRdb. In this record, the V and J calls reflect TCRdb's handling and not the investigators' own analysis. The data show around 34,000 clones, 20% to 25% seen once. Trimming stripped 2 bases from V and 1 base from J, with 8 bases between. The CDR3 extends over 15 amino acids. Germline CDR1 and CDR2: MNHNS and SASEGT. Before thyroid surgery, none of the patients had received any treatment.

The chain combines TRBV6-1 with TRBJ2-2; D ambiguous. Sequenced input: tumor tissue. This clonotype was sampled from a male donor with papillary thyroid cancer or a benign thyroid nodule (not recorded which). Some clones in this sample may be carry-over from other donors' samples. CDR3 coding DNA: TGTGCCAGCAGTGAATATCCCAGGAACACCGGGGAGCTGTTTTTT. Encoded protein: CASSEYPRNTGELFF.